The 10 T cell receptor beta chains below come from one sample, sequenced in a study of long-term antiretroviral therapy in people with HIV. The immunoSEQ assay was v3.0, run at survey level. Clones were read by immunoSEQ multiplex PCR, and TCRdb kept only the in-frame ones, dropping some. The profile covers 15,000 to 20,000 clones, with roughly 79% appearing a single time and roughly 10% taken by the ten largest. Sequenced here: unsorted PBMCs, sampled 2.3 years after starting antiretroviral therapy. The receptors derive from a woman aged 40 to 50 with HIV.

This clone showed up just once. This chain joins TRBV11-2 and TRBJ1-6; D remains ambiguous. The CDR3 runs to 15 residues. Germline CDR1 is SGHAT and CDR2 is FQNNGV. Trimming removed 0 bases from V and 4 bases from J, with 7 bases in between. Here the CDR3 reads CASSLDLGYNSPLHF. CDR3 coding DNA: TGTGCCAGCAGCTTAGATCTGGGTTATAATTCACCCCTCCACTTT.

This clone was recorded a few times. V and J are TRBV19 and TRBJ2-7; a possible D gene is TRBD1 (6 bases). The germline V and J ends were trimmed by 0 bases and 6 bases, with 15 bases remaining between them. The CDR3 covers 15 residues. CDR1 is LNHDA and CDR2 is SQIVND in the germline V gene (reference sequence). The DNA for the CDR3 is TGTGCCAGTAGTATAGACCCACAGGGACGGGCCGAGCAGTACTTC. Translating gives CASSIDPQGRAEQYF.

This clone was seen only once. The chain carries TRBV6-1 and TRBJ1-1; D is possibly TRBD1 (5 bases). V lost 8 bases and J lost 4, with 11 bases in between. The germline V gene has CDR1 MNHNS and CDR2 SASEGT. The CDR3 is 12 amino acids. The CDR3 sequence is CASQGGGTEAFF. The CDR3 nucleotides read TGTGCCAGCCAGGGCGGCGGCACTGAAGCTTTCTTT.

V and J are TRBV27 and TRBJ2-7; the D gene is possibly TRBD1 (6 bases). The CDR3 is made up of 16 amino acids. CDR1 is MNHEY and CDR2 is SMNVEV in the germline V gene (reference sequence). Trimming took 4 bases from V and 3 from J, leaving 19 bases between them. DNA of the CDR3: TGTGCCAGCAGTTCAAGGGACAAAACACTTTTCTACGAGCAGTACTTC. Amino acid sequence: CASSSRDKTLFYEQYF.

This rearrangement joins TRBV5-7 to TRBJ1-6; TRBD1 might be the D (6 bases). TRBV5-7 qualifies as an ORF whose function is uncertain. V dropped 1 base and J dropped 6 bases, with 11 bases sitting between them. The CDR3 extends over 15 amino acids. CDR3 protein: CASSLWGHLNSPLHF. DNA for the CDR3: TGTGCCAGCAGCTTGTGGGGACACCTTAATTCACCCCTCCACTTT.

The rearrangement joins TRBV6-6 to TRBJ2-7, with D perhaps TRBD2 (5 bases). Germline V gene sequence: CDR1 MNHNY, CDR2 SVGAGI (reference sequence). The CDR3 runs 13 residues. The CDR3 region is CASARGAEYEQYF. CDR3 coding DNA: TGTGCTTCTGCCCGGGGTGCAGAGTACGAGCAGTACTTC.

This chain joins TRBV5-1 and TRBJ1-2; D gene uncertain. The CDR3 is made up of 14 amino acids. Germline CDR1 SGHRS, CDR2 YFSETQ. Trimming took 1 base from V and 2 from J, leaving 9 bases between them. Here the CDR3 reads CASSLTGPNYGYTF. CDR3 nucleotide sequence: TGCGCCAGCAGCTTGACTGGCCCCAACTATGGCTACACCTTC. Full variable domain (outside the CDR3, taken from reference TRBV5-1 and TRBJ1-2): KAGVTQTPRYLIKTRGQQVTLSCSPISGHRSVSWYQQTPGQGLQFLFEYFSETQRNKGNFPGRFSGRQFSNSRSEMNVSTLELGDSALYLCASSLTGPNYGYTFGSGTRLTVV.

The CDR3 here is CAISESADRGSTDTQYF. CDR3 coding DNA: TGTGCCATCAGTGAGTCGGCGGACAGGGGAAGCACAGATACGCAGTATTTT. The rearrangement joins TRBV10-3 to TRBJ2-3, with 9 positions matching TRBD1. In germline, CDR1 is ENHRY, CDR2 SYGVKD. The trim removed 0 bases at V and 0 bases at J, leaving 4 bases unmatched. The CDR3 has 17 amino acids.

This clone came up once. V is TRBV5-5 and J is TRBJ1-2, with TRBD1 identical over 8 bases. The germline gives CDR1 SGHKS, CDR2 YYEKEE (reference sequence). The CDR3 is 12 amino acids. Unmatched junction bases numbered 3, after V lost 3 bases and J lost 8 bases. CDR3 in DNA: TGTGCCAGCAGCTCCCCAGGGGGCGGCTACACCTTC. It codes for CASSSPGGGYTF.

The chain links TRBV7-9 to TRBJ2-7; maybe TRBD1 (6 bases). CDR3 length: 15 residues. CDR1 is SEHNR, CDR2 FQNEAQ, per germline (reference sequence). The V end lost 2 bases, the J end lost 3 bases, and 14 bases lay between the germline ends. The CDR3 region has the DNA TGTGCCAGCAGCTTATTAGACTGGGGACACTACGAGCAGTACTTC. Its translation is CASSLLDWGHYEQYF.